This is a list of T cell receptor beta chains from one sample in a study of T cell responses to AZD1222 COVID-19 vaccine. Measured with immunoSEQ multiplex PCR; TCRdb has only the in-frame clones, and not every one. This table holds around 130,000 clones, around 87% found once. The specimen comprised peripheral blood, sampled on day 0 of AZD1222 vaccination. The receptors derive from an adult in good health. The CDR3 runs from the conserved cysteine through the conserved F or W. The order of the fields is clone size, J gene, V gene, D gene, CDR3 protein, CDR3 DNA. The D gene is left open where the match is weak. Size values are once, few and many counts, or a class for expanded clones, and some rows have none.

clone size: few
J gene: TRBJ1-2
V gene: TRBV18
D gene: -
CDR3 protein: CASSPPSQGYGYTF
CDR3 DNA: TGTGCCAGCTCACCACCTTCTCAAGGCTATGGCTACACCTTC

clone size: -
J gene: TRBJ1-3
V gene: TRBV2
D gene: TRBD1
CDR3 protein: CASSNDRGAASNSGNTIYF
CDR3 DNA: TGTGCCAGCAGTAACGACAGGGGCGCTGCATCTAACTCTGGAAACACCATATATTTT

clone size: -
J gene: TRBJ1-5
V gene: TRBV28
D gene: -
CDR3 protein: CASSFHRAPEHF
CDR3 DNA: TGTGCCAGCAGTTTCCACCGGGCCCCCGAGCATTTT

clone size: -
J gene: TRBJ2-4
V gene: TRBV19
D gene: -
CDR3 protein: CASSTQGGIAKNIQYF
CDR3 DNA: TGTGCCAGTAGTACCCAGGGGGGTATAGCCAAAAACATTCAGTACTTC

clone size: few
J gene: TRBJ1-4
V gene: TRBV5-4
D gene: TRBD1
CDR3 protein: CASSRRGAALGEKLFF
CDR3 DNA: TGTGCCAGCTCCCGCAGGGGGGCGGCTCTTGGCGAAAAACTGTTTTTT

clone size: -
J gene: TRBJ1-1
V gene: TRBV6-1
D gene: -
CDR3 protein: CASSEVNVMNTEAFF
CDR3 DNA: TGTGCCAGCAGTGAAGTGAACGTAATGAACACTGAAGCTTTCTTT

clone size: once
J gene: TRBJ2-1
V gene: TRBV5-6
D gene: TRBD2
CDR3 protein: CASSLKPRGEFF
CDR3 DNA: TGTGCCAGCAGCTTGAAACCCCGGGGGGAGTTCTTC

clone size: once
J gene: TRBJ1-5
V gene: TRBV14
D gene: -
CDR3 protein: CASSRQFNQPQHF
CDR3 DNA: TGTGCCAGCAGCCGCCAGTTCAATCAGCCCCAGCATTTT

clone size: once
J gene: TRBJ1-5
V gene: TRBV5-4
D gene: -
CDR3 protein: CASSLAGQPQHF
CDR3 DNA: TGTGCCAGCAGCTTGGCCGGTCAGCCCCAGCATTTT

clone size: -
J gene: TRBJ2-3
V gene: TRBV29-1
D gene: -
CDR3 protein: CSANGALGTDTQYF
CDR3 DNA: TGTAGCGCAAACGGGGCATTAGGCACAGATACGCAGTATTTT

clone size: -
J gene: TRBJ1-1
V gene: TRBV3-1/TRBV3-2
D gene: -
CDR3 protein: CASSRGVNTEAFF
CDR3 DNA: TGTGCCAGCAGCCGGGGGGTGAACACTGAAGCTTTCTTT

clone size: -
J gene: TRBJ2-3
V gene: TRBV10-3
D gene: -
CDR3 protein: CAINERRGSTDTQYF
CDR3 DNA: TGTGCCATCAACGAGCGGCGGGGAAGCACAGATACGCAGTATTTT

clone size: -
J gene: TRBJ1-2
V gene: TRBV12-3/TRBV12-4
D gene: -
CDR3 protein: CASSWEERGGYTF
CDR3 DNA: TGTGCCAGCAGTTGGGAGGAAAGGGGTGGCTACACCTTC

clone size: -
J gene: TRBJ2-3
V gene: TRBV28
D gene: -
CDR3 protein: CASSLWAGGSTDTQYF
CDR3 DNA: TGTGCCAGCAGTTTATGGGCTGGGGGCAGCACAGATACGCAGTATTTT

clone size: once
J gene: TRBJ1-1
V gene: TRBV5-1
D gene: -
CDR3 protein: CASSLRPGHEAFF
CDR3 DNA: TGCGCCAGCAGCTTACGTCCCGGGCATGAAGCTTTCTTT

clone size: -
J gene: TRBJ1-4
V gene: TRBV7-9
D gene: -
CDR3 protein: CASSLGQGRTQANEKLFF
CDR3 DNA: TGTGCCAGCAGCTTGGGTCAGGGGCGCACCCAAGCTAATGAAAAACTGTTTTTT

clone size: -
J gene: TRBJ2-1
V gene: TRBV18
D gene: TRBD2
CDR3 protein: CASSPGLAMSSYNEQFF
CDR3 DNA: TGTGCCAGCTCGCCGGGACTAGCGATGAGCTCCTACAATGAGCAGTTCTTC

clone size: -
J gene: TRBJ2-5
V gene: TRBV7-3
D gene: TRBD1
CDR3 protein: CASSPLGQVGETQYF
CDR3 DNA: TGTGCCAGCAGCCCCCTCGGACAGGTGGGGGAGACCCAGTACTTC

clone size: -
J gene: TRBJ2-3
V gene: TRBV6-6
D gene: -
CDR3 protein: CASSYRKADTQYF
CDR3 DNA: TGTGCCAGCAGTTACCGGAAGGCAGATACGCAGTATTTT

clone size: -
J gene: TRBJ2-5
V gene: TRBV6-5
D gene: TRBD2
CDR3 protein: CASKILAAGLGTQYF
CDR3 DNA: TGTGCCAGCAAGATACTAGCGGCCGGACTTGGGACCCAGTACTTC

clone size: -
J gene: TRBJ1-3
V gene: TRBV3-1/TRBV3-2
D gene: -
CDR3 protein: CASSQGESRTGNTIYF
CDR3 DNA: TGTGCCAGCAGCCAAGGAGAGAGTCGTACTGGAAACACCATATATTTT

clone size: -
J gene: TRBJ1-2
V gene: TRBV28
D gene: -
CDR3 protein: CASSPRQRFNIGYTF
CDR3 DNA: TGTGCCAGCAGTCCCCGACAGCGCTTCAATATAGGCTACACCTTC

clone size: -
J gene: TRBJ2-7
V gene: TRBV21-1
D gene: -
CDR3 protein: CASSNFDRGHEQYF
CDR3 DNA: TGTGCCAGCAGCAATTTTGATAGGGGCCACGAGCAGTACTTC

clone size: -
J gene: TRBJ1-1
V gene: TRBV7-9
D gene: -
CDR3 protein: CASSLFHENTEAFF
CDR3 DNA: TGTGCCAGCAGCTTATTTCACGAGAACACTGAAGCTTTCTTT

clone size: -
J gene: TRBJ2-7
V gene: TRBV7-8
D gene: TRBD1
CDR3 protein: CASSLKASGQGFYEQYF
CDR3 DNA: TGTGCCAGCAGCTTAAAGGCTTCGGGACAGGGCTTCTACGAGCAGTACTTC

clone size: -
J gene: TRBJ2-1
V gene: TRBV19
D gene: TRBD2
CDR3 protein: CASSTTSGGRNEQFF
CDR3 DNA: TGTGCCAGTAGTACAACTAGCGGGGGAAGAAATGAGCAGTTCTTC

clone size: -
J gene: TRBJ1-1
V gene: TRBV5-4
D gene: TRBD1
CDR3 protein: CASSLEAGQGREAFF
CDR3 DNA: TGTGCCAGCAGCTTGGAGGCCGGACAGGGGCGTGAAGCTTTCTTT

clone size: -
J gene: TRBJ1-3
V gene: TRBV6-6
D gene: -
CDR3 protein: CASSYVGNSGNTIYF
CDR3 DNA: TGTGCCAGCAGTTACGTAGGCAACTCTGGAAACACCATATATTTT

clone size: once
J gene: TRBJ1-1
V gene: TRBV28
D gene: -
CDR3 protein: CASSSGQLAFF
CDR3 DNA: TGTGCCAGCAGCTCAGGACAGCTCGCTTTCTTT

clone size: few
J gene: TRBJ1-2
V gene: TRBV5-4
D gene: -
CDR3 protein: CASSTGTLNYGYTF
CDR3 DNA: TGTGCCAGCTCCACTGGCACCCTTAACTATGGCTACACCTTC

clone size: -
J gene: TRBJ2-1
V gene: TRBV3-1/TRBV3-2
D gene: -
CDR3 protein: CASSPPGTGFNEQFF
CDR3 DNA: TGTGCCAGCAGCCCTCCGGGGACTGGGTTCAATGAGCAGTTCTTC

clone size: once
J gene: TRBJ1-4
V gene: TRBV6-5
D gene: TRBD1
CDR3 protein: CASRQGAANEKLFF
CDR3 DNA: TGTGCCAGCAGGCAGGGGGCGGCTAATGAAAAACTGTTTTTT

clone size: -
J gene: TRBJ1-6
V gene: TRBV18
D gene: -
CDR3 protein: CASSPWEQGSNSPLHF
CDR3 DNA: TGTGCCAGCTCACCATGGGAGCAGGGGAGTAATTCACCCCTCCACTTT

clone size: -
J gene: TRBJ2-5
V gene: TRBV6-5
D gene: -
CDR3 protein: CASKPNGVRETQYF
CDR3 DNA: TGTGCCAGCAAACCCAACGGGGTACGGGAGACCCAGTACTTC

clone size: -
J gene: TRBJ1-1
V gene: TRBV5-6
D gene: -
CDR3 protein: CASSFSGVVAEAFF
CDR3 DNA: TGTGCCAGCAGCTTTAGTGGTGTAGTAGCTGAAGCTTTCTTT

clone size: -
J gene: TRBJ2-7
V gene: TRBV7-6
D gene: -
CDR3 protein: CASSSTTSYEQYF
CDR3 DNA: TGTGCCAGCAGCTCCACCACTTCCTACGAGCAGTACTTC

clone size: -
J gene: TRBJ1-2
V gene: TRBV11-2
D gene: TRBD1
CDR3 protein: CASSDRVENYGYTF
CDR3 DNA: TGTGCCAGCTCGGACAGGGTGGAAAACTATGGCTACACCTTC

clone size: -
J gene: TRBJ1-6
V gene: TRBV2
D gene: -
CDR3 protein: CARKSASGLLNSPLHF
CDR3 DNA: TGTGCAAGAAAGTCGGCCAGCGGACTCCTTAATTCACCCCTCCACTTT

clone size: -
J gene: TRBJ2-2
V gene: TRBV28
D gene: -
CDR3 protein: CASLALNTGELFF
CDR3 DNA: TGTGCCAGTTTAGCGTTGAATACCGGGGAGCTGTTTTTT

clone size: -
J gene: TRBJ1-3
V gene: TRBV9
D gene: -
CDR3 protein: CASSVGGRPELNAIYF
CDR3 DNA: TGTGCCAGCAGCGTAGGGGGCAGGCCCGAATTGAATGCCATATATTTT

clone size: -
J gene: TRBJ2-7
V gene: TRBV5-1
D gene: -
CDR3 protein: CASSLAVPRGSYEQYF
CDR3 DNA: TGCGCCAGCAGCTTGGCGGTGCCGAGGGGCTCCTACGAGCAGTACTTC

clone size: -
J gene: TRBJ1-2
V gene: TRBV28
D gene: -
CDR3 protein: CASSFIGGSYGYTF
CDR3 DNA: TGTGCCAGCAGTTTTATCGGGGGATCCTATGGCTACACCTTC

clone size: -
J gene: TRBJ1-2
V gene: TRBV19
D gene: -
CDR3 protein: CASSMTGNYGYTF
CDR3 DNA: TGTGCCAGTAGTATGACTGGGAACTATGGCTACACCTTC

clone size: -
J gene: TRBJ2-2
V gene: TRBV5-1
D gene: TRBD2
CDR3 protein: CASKGTSGNTGELFF
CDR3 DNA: TGCGCCAGCAAAGGGACTAGCGGGAACACCGGGGAGCTGTTTTTT

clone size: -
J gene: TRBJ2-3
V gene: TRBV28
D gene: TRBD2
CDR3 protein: CASRFSGGNADTQYF
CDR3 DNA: TGTGCCAGCAGATTTAGCGGGGGAAACGCAGATACGCAGTATTTT

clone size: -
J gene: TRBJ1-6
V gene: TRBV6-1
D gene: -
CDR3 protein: CASSGGLSSYNSPLHF
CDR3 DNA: TGTGCCAGCAGTGGGGGGTTGAGCTCCTATAATTCACCCCTCCACTTT

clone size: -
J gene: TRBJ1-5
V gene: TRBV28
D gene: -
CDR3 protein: CASSEPRGGSNQPQHF
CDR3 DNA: TGTGCCAGCAGTGAACCCCGGGGGGGAAGCAATCAGCCCCAGCATTTT

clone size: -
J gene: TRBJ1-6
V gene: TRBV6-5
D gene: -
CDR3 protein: CATGRLNSPLHF
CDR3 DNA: TGTGCCACCGGACGGTTGAATTCACCCCTCCACTTT

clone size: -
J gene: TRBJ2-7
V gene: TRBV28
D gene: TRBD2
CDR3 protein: CASSPEGSGGRYEQYF
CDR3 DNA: TGTGCCAGCAGCCCCGAAGGGAGCGGGGGACGATACGAGCAGTACTTC

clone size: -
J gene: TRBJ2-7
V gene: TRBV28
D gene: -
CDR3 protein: CASSSVFYEQYF
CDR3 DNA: TGTGCCAGCAGTTCCGTCTTTTACGAGCAGTACTTC

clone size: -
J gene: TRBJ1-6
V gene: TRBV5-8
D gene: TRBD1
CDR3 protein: CASSFTGVTNSPLHF
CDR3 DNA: TGTGCCAGCAGCTTTACAGGGGTTACGAATTCACCCCTCCACTTT

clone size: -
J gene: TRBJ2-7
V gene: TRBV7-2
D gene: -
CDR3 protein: CASSLVGKQQYF
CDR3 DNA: TGTGCCAGCAGCTTAGTGGGGAAACAGCAGTACTTC

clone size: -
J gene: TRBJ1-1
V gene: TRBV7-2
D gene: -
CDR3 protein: CASSFQARILNTEAFF
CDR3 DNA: TGTGCCAGCAGCTTCCAGGCGCGCATATTGAACACTGAAGCTTTCTTT

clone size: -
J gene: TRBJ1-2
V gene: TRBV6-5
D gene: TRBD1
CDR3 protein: CASSRTGEDGYTF
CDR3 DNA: TGTGCCAGCAGCCGAACAGGGGAGGATGGCTACACCTTC